The clone carrying this T cell receptor beta chain came up once. No antigen is known for it. Time point of the sample: week 47, end of study. Every vaccination contained 300 ug of the mutant IDH1 20-mer peptide and was paired with topical imiquimod. Donors harbored newly found WHO grade 3 or 4 IDH1-mutant, ATRX-lost astrocytomas. The data originate from a study of a mutant IDH1 vaccine in newly diagnosed glioma. The wider study: The first vaccination came 4-6 weeks after radiotherapy alone, or with temozolomide cycles.

The V end lost 4 bases, the J end lost 7 bases, and 17 bases lay between the germline ends. The CDR3 has 14 amino acids. From germline, CDR1 is GTSNPN and CDR2 SVGIG (reference sequence). Data came from immunoSEQ multiplex PCR; TCRdb stores just in-frame clones and leaves some out. The sample includes 30,000 to 35,000 clones, roughly 90% seen only once; the top ten take 2% to 2.5%. The TCR sequence derives from a man aged 35 to 55 with glioma. The sample in question was PBMCs, obtained from a glioma patient whose treatment included an IDH1 peptide vaccine. This rearrangement joins TRBV30 to TRBJ2-1; maybe TRBD2 (6 bases). The DNA for the CDR3 is TGTGCCTGGACCCTAATTTCGGGGGTGAATGAGCAGTTCTTC. Amino acid sequence: CAWTLISGVNEQFF.